The 16 T cell receptor beta chains in this list originate from one sample, sequenced in a study of tumor-infiltrating lymphocytes in primary liver carcinoma. Germline DNA was also extracted, and blood RNA derived from unsorted whole blood. The template, about 510 ng total RNA, yielded TCR beta cDNA made with a constant-region primer. Amplification in three nested multiplex PCR rounds with slightly modified ARM-PCR gave rise to TCR beta libraries. It was with TRBV1-TRBV30 forward primers and a C-beta reverse primer that the first two PCR rounds were run, at roughly 9 cycles each. TCRdb re-analysed the multiplex PCR reads in MiXCR, keeping a single row per CDR3 protein. This table holds more than 150,000 distinct CDR3 sequences, 60% found once. Specimen: peripheral blood. These receptors originate from a man aged 35 to 55 with primary liver carcinoma and hepatitis B virus infection.

In this sample, this clonotype turned up a few times. CDR3 loop: CASSQDSNRGTEAFF. CDR3 bases: TGTGCCAGCAGCCAAGACTCTAACAGGGGTACTGAAGCTTTCTTT. This chain joins TRBV4-2 and TRBJ1-1, with TRBD1 matching over 7 bases. Germline V gives CDR1 LGHNA, CDR2 YNFKEQ. CDR3 length equals 15 residues. J gave up 5 bases and V 0 bases, and 6 bases lay outside the gene matches.

Comment on this clonotype: The junction differs from germline at one of its ends, possibly a read error. This chain uses TRBV11-1 with TRBJ2-4; 9 nucleotides line up with TRBD1. The V gene's germline CDR1 is SGHAT and CDR2 FQDESV (reference sequence). This CDR3 has 16 amino acids. The CDR3 DNA reads TGTGCCAGCAGCTCCGGGACAGGGTCTAACCAAAGCATTCAGTACTTT. It translates to CASSSGTGSNQSIQYF.

This clonotype showed up just once. The chain has TRBV19 and TRBJ2-1; 11 bases line up with TRBD2. The CDR3 loop spans 13 amino acids. The ends lost 6 bases at V and 7 bases at J; junction bases unmatched: 2. Germline CDR1 reads LNHDA; CDR2 reads SQIVND (reference sequence). The CDR3 DNA reads as TGTGCCAGTAGACTAGCGGGAGTAAATGAGCAGTTCTTC. It codes for CASRLAGVNEQFF.

Concerning this clonotype itself: This may be a read error, as it is one base from a much larger clone. The rearrangement links TRBV11-2 to TRBJ2-2; TRBD1 matches 10 bases. The CDR3 spans 16 residues. Per germline, CDR1 SGHAT and CDR2 FQNNGV. The CDR3 is CVSSSRDRGLAGELFF. The CDR3 nucleotides are TGTGTCAGCAGCTCCCGGGACAGGGGTCTAGCGGGGGAGCTGTTTTTT.

This clonotype was recorded once. CDR3 sequence: CASSQDRPPQETQYF. CDR3 DNA sequence: TGTGCCAGCAGCCAAGATAGACCGCCTCAAGAGACCCAGTACTTC. The chain recombines TRBV11-2 with TRBJ2-5; D unclear. The CDR3 extends over 15 amino acids. In germline, CDR1 is SGHAT, CDR2 FQNNGV. The V end lost 5 bases, the J end lost 2 bases, and 15 bases lay between the germline ends.

The V call is TRBV28, the J call TRBJ1-5; the D gene is possibly TRBD1 (5 bases). The V end was cut by 4 bases, the J end by 1 base, with 20 bases between. CDR1 MDHEN and CDR2 SYDVKM come from the germline V gene. This CDR3 spans 18 amino acids. This CDR3 reads CASSSILTGVLSNQPQHF. The CDR3 DNA sequence: TGTGCCAGCAGTTCCATACTCACAGGAGTTCTCAGCAATCAGCCCCAGCATTTT.

This clonotype was picked up a small number of times. The chain carries TRBV6-1 and TRBJ2-2; D may match TRBD1 or TRBD2 (6 bases each). Trimming cost V 7 bases and J 3 bases, with 12 bases left between them. This CDR3 has 14 amino acids. Germline values: CDR1 MNHNS, CDR2 SASEGT. The CDR3 DNA sequence: TGTGCCAGCATGTCCGGGGGCGACACCGGGGAGCTGTTTTTT. Residues: CASMSGGDTGELFF.

In regard to this clonotype: At one end, the junction sequence differs from germline, possibly due to a read error. The chain recombines TRBV29-1 with TRBJ1-2; 10 bases fit TRBD1. Germline V CDR1 and CDR2: SQVTM, ANQGSEA. The CDR3 is 12 amino acids. The CDR3, as DNA: TGCAGCGTATGGGGACAGGGGCGAGGCTACATCTTC. As protein: CSVWGQGRGYIF.

The CDR3 protein is CASSEYRRTDTQYF. The CDR3 bases are TGTGCCAGCAGTGAATATAGAAGAACAGATACGCAGTATTTT. The V gene is TRBV25-1, the J gene TRBJ2-3; D is ambiguous. From germline, CDR1 is MGHDK and CDR2 SYGVNS. Trimming took off 0 bases at V and 3 bases at J, with 7 bases between the two ends. The CDR3 runs to 14 residues.

This clonotype was counted a few times. The rearrangement joins TRBV14 to TRBJ2-1; D not certain. Germline CDR1 and CDR2: SGHDN and FVKESK. The CDR3 totals 13 residues. Trimming stripped 1 base from V and 9 bases from J, with 10 bases between. This CDR3 is CASSQADVGEQFF. The CDR3 bases are TGTGCCAGCAGCCAAGCGGATGTGGGTGAGCAGTTCTTC.

This sequence joins TRBV29-1 and TRBJ1-2; TRBD1 might be the D (5 bases). Trimming shortened V by 6 bases and J by 6 bases, and 17 bases separated the two germline ends. Per the germline V gene, CDR1 is SQVTM and CDR2 is ANQGSEA. The CDR3 spans 13 residues. DNA for the CDR3: TGCAGCGTCCAAAACAGGATTGCGGATGGCTACACCTTC. Translation: CSVQNRIADGYTF.

V is TRBV6-5 and J is TRBJ2-6; D not resolved. Germline V lookup: CDR1 MNHEY, CDR2 SVGAGI. V was cut by 7 bases and J by 0 bases, with 16 bases left in between. The CDR3 loop spans 17 amino acids. Here the CDR3 reads CASKDGSSFSGANVLTF. The CDR3 coding sequence is TGTGCCAGCAAGGATGGCAGTTCATTCTCTGGGGCCAACGTCCTGACTTTC.

For this clonotype: At one end, the junction sequence differs from germline, possibly due to a read error. The rearrangement joins TRBV6-5 to TRBJ2-1; TRBD2 aligns across 7 bases. This CDR3 has 15 residues. Germline lookup yields CDR1 MNHEY and CDR2 SVGAGI. The DNA of the CDR3 is TGTGCCAGCTTCTCCCCCGCGGGAGTCAACAATGAGCAGTTCTTT. Translating gives CASFSPAGVNNEQFF.

About this clonotype itself: Given the absence of the conserved phenylalanine or tryptophan at the CDR3 end, a read error is likely. The chain couples TRBV11-2 to TRBJ1-1; a weak D match, TRBD1 (5 bases). The CDR3 is made up of 14 amino acids. Trimming pared 1 base from V and 7 bases from J, leaving 13 bases between. Germline V gene sequence: CDR1 SGHAT, CDR2 FQNNGV. The CDR3 coding sequence is TGTGCCAGCAGCTTAGCAGGAGCCGACAGTGAAGCTTTCTCT. It translates to CASSLAGADSEAFS.

This clonotype occurred a few times. The rearrangement links TRBV10-3 to TRBJ2-1, with 8 bases fitting TRBD2. Per the germline V gene, CDR1 is ENHRY and CDR2 is SYGVKD. J was trimmed by 4 bases and V by 0 bases; bases with no gene match: 8. The CDR3 has 17 residues. CDR3 sequence: CAISESPTSGQYNEQFF. In DNA, the CDR3 is TGTGCCATCAGTGAGTCACCCACTAGCGGCCAGTACAATGAGCAGTTCTTC.

V and J are TRBV6-1 and TRBJ1-2; D is ambiguous. The V and J ends lost 6 bases and 4 bases respectively, with 12 bases between them. Looked up from germline, CDR1 is MNHNS and CDR2 is SASEGT. This CDR3 has 13 residues. CDR3 bases: TGTGCCAGCAGCTCACGGGGTGGCTATGGCTACACCTTC. Translated: CASSSRGGYGYTF.